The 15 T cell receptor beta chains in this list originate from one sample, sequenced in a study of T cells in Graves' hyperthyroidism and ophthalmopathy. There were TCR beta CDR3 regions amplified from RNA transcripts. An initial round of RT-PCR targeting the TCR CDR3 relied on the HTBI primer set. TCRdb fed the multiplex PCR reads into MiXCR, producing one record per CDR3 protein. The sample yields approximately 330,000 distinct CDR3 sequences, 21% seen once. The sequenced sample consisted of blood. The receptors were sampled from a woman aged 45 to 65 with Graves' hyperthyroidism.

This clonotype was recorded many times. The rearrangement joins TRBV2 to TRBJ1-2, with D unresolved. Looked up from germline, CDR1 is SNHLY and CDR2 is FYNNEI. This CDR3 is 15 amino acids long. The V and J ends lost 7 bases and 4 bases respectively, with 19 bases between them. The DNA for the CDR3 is TGTGCCAGCACCGAGGGAGTAATCGGCCCCTATGGCTACACCTTC. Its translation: CASTEGVIGPYGYTF.

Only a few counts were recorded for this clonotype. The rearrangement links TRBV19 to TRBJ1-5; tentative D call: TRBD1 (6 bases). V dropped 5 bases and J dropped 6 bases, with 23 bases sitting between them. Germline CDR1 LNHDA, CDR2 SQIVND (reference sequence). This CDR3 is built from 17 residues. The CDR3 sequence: CASSSNLRGSTSQPQHF. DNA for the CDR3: TGTGCCAGTAGTTCCAACCTCAGGGGTTCAACAAGTCAGCCCCAGCATTTT.

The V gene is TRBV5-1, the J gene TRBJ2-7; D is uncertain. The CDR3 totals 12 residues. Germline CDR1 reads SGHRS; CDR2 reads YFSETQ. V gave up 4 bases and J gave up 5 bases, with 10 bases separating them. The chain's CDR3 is CASSRVSNEQYF. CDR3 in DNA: TGCGCCAGCAGCCGCGTATCGAACGAGCAGTACTTC.

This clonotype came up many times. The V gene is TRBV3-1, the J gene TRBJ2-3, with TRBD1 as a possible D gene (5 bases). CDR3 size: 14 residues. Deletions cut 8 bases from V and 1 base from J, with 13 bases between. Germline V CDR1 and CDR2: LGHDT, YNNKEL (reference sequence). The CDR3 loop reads CASGLGAGTDTQYF. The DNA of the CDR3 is TGTGCCAGCGGGCTAGGGGCGGGCACAGATACGCAGTATTTT.

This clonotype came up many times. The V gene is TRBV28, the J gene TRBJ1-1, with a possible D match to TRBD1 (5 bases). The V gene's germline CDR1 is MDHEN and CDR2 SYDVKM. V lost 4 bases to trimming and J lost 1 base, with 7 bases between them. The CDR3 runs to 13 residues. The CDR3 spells CASSWTSNTEAFF. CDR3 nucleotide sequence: TGTGCCAGCAGTTGGACATCGAACACTGAAGCTTTCTTT.

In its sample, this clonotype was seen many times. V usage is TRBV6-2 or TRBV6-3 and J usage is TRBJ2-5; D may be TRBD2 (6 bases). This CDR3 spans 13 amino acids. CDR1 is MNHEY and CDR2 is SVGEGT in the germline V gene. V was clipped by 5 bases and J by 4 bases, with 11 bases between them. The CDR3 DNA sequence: TGTGCCAGCAGTCCGGGGAGGATAGAGACCCAGTACTTC. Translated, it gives CASSPGRIETQYF.

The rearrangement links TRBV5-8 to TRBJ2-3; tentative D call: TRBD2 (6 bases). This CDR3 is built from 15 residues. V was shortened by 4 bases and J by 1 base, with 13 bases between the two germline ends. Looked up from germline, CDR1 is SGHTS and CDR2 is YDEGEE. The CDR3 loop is CASSQAGTGTDTQYF. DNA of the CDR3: TGTGCCAGCAGCCAGGCTGGGACTGGCACAGATACGCAGTATTTT.

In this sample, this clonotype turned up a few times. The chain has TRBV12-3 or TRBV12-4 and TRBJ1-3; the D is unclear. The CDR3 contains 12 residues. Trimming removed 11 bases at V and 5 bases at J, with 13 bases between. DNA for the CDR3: TGTGCCGGAGCGAGGCAGCGAAACACCATATATTTT. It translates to CAGARQRNTIYF.

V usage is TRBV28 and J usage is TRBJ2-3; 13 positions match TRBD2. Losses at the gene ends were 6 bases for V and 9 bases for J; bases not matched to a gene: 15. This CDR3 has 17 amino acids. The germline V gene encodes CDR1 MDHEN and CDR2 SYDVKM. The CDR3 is CASRTSGRSSLVGTQYF. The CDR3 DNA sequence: TGTGCCAGCAGGACTAGCGGGAGGTCGTCACTGGTAGGGACGCAGTATTTT.

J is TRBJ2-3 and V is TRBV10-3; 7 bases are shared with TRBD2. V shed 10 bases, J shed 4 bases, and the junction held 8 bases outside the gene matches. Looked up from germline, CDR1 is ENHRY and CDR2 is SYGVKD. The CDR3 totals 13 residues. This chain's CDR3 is CASGGGPADTQYF. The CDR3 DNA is TGTGCCAGCGGGGGTGGACCCGCAGATACGCAGTATTTT.

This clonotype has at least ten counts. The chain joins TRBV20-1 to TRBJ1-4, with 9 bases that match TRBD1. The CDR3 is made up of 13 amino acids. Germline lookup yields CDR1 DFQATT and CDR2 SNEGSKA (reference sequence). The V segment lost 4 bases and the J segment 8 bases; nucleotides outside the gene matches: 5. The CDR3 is CSANRGLEEKLFF. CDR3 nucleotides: TGCAGTGCTAACAGGGGGCTGGAGGAAAAACTGTTTTTT.

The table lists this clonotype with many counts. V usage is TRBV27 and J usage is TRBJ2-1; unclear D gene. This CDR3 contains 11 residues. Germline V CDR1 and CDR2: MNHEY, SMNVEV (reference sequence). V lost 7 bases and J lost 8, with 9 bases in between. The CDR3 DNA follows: TGTGCCAGCATCTTTAAGGATGAGCAGTTCTTC. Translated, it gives CASIFKDEQFF.

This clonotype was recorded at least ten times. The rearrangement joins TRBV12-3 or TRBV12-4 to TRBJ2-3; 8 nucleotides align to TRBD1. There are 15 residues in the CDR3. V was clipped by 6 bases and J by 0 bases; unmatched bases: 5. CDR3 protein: CASSRTGLSTDTQYF. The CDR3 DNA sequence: TGTGCCAGCAGCCGGACAGGGTTGAGCACAGATACGCAGTATTTT.

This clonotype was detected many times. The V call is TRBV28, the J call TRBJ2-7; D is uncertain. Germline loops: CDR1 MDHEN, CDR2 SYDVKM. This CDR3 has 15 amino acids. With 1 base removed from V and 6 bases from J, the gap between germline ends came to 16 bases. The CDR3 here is CASSLLRAVKAEQYF. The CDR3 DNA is TGTGCCAGCAGTTTATTGCGAGCAGTAAAGGCCGAGCAGTACTTC.

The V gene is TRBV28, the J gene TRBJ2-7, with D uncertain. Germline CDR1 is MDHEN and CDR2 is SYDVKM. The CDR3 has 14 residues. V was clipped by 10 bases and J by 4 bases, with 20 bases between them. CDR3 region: CATLPVAPKYEQYF. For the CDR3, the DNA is TGTGCCACCCTCCCGGTGGCGCCTAAATACGAGCAGTACTTC.